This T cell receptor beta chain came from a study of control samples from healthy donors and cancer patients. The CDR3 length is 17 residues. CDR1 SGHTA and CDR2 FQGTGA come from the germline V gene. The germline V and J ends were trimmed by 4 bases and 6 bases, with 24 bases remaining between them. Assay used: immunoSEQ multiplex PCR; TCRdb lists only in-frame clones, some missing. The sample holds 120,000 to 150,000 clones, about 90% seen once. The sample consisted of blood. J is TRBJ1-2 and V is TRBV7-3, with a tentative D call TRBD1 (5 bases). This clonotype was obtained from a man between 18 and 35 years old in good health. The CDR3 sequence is CASSSYLQEAKGDGYTF. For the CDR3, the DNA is TGTGCCAGCAGCTCCTACTTACAGGAAGCGAAGGGAGATGGCTACACCTTC.